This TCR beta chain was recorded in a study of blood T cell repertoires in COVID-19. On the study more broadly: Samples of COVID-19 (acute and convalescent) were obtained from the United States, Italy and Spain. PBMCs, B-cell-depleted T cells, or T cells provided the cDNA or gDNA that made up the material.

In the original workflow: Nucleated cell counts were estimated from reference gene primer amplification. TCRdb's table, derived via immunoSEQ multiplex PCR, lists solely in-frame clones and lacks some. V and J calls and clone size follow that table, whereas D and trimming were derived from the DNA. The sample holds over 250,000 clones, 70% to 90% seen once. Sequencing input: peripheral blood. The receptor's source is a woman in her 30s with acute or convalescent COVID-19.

CDR3 bases: TGTGCCAGCAGCACCCGGCGGGGCGGAAGCACAGATACGCAGTATTTT. This codes for CASSTRRGGSTDTQYF. The J gene is TRBJ2-3, the V gene TRBV14; possibly TRBD2 for D (6 bases). With 5 bases removed from V and 0 bases from J, the gap between germline ends came to 15 bases. Germline CDR1 and CDR2: SGHDN and FVKESK. CDR3 length: 16 amino acids.